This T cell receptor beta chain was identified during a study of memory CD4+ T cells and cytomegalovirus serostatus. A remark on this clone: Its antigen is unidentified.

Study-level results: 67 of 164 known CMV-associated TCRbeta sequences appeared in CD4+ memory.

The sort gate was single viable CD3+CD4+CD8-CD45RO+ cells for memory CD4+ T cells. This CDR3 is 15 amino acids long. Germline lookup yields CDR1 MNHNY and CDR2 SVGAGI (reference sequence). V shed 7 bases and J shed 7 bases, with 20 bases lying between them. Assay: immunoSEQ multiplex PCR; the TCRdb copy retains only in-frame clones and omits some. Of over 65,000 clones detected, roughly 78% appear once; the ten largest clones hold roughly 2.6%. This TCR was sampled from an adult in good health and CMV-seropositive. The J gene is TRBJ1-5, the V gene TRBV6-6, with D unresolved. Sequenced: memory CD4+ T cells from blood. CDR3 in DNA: TGTGCCAGCACCAAGGACGGGCTTGGTGGGCAGCCCCAGCATTTT. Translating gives CASTKDGLGGQPQHF.